The next 21 T cell receptor beta chains were all read from a single sample in a study of CD8 T cells in ankylosing spondylitis. TCRdb processed the 5' RACE reads anew with MiXCR; each CDR3 protein has one entry. The sample includes about 130,000 distinct CDR3 sequences, around 9.3% seen only once; the top ten take 2.5% to 3.5%. The sequencing input was blood, either unsorted or a sorted T cell fraction (not recorded which). The origin of the receptors is a male donor with ankylosing spondylitis or in good health (not recorded which).

This clonotype has at least ten counts. This chain links TRBV5-1 with TRBJ2-1; TRBD2 matches at 8 bases. CDR3 length: 15 residues. Germline V lookup: CDR1 SGHRS, CDR2 YFSETQ. V gave up 0 bases and J gave up 6 bases; unmatched junction bases: 5. CDR3 nucleotides: TGCGCCAGCAGCTTGGCAGCGGGAGAAGTCAATGAGCAGTTCTTC. Translating gives CASSLAAGEVNEQFF.

This clonotype has at least ten counts. This chain joins TRBV20-1 and TRBJ1-5; the D is unclear. V lost 7 bases to trimming and J lost 7 bases, with 14 bases between them. Germline V gene data show CDR1 as DFQATT and CDR2 as SNEGSKA (reference sequence). The CDR3 contains 12 residues. The DNA of the CDR3 is TGCAGTGTTTGGAGGGTAGAGCAGCCCCAGCATTTT. Translating gives CSVWRVEQPQHF.

Many counts were recorded for this clonotype. The V call is TRBV11-1, the J call TRBJ2-3; possible D gene TRBD2, 6 bases. Germline-derived CDR1 and CDR2 are SGHAT and FQDESV (reference sequence). This CDR3 spans 18 amino acids. V shed 3 bases and J shed 2 bases, with 21 bases lying between them. The CDR3 protein is CASSLVAWRDHATDTQYF. The CDR3, as DNA: TGTGCCAGCAGCTTGGTCGCCTGGCGGGATCACGCCACAGATACGCAGTATTTT.

This clonotype was seen at least ten times. V and J are TRBV7-2 and TRBJ2-2, with D uncertain. V shed 2 bases and J shed 5 bases, with 18 bases lying between them. The length of the CDR3 is 17 residues. CDR1 SGHTA and CDR2 FQGNSA come from the germline V gene. CDR3 protein: CASSLRNLDSGTGELFF. The CDR3 nucleotides are TGTGCCAGCAGCTTACGAAACCTAGATTCTGGAACCGGGGAGCTGTTTTTT.

At least ten counts were recorded for this clonotype. The chain recombines TRBV5-1 with TRBJ2-1; no firm D call. The germline V gene has CDR1 SGHRS and CDR2 YFSETQ. The germline V and J ends were trimmed by 5 bases and 5 bases, with 8 bases remaining between them. The CDR3 has 12 residues. This CDR3 is CASREPHNEQFF. The CDR3 DNA follows: TGCGCCAGCAGGGAACCCCACAATGAGCAGTTCTTC.

There are a few counts of this clonotype. The rearrangement uses TRBV4-3 and TRBJ1-5; D gene ambiguous. The CDR3 runs 17 residues. Germline lookup yields CDR1 LGHNA and CDR2 YSLEER. The V and J ends lost 0 bases and 1 base respectively, with 13 bases between them. CDR3 nucleotides: TGCGCCAGCAGCCAAGATTACGGGGTTAGGAGCAATCAGCCCCAGCATTTT. As protein: CASSQDYGVRSNQPQHF.

V usage is TRBV3-1 and J usage is TRBJ2-6, with 7 positions matching TRBD2. Germline CDR1 reads LGHDT; CDR2 reads YNNKEL (reference sequence). V shed 0 bases and J 2 bases; nucleotides not matched to a gene: 4. CDR3 length: 17 amino acids. DNA of the CDR3: TGTGCCAGCAGCCAAGAAAGCGGGGAGGCTGGGGCCAACGTCCTGACTTTC. It codes for CASSQESGEAGANVLTF.

The chain recombines TRBV21-1 with TRBJ2-5; TRBD2 reflects the table's D call only, with no check against the DNA. TRBV21-1 is marked as a pseudogene. CDR3 size: 17 residues. CDR3 sequence: CASSTGTSGTLQETQYF. The CDR3 nucleotides are TGTGCCAGCAGCACCGGGACTAGCGGGACGCTCCAAGAGACCCAGTACTTC.

V usage is TRBV11-1 and J usage is TRBJ2-1, with 8 bases that match TRBD2. From germline, CDR1 is SGHAT and CDR2 FQDESV (reference sequence). Germline trimming cut 2 bases from V and 0 bases from J; bases unmatched to any gene: 15. This CDR3 comprises 20 residues. CDR3 sequence reads: CASSLWSPLAEGNSYNEQFF. CDR3 sequence (DNA): TGTGCCAGCAGCTTATGGTCTCCACTAGCGGAGGGCAACTCCTACAATGAGCAGTTCTTC. Filled out from reference TRBV11-1 and TRBJ2-1, the complete variable domain reads EAEVAQSPRYKITEKSQAVAFWCDPISGHATLYWYRQILGQGPELLVQFQDESVVDDSQLPKDRFSAERLKGVDSTLKIQPAELGDSAMYLCASSLWSPLAEGNSYNEQFFGPGTRLTVL.

This clonotype was found a few times. The rearrangement joins TRBV5-1 to TRBJ1-2; D might be TRBD1 (5 bases). V was clipped by 1 base and J by 5 bases, with 12 bases between them. This CDR3 contains 14 residues. Germline V lookup: CDR1 SGHRS, CDR2 YFSETQ. CDR3: CASSLIQGGYGYTF. CDR3 DNA: TGCGCCAGCAGCTTGATCCAGGGCGGGTATGGCTACACCTTC.

This clonotype has at least ten counts. This chain uses TRBV7-2 with TRBJ2-3; possible D gene TRBD1, 6 bases. Germline V gene sequence: CDR1 SGHTA, CDR2 FQGNSA. CDR3 length: 16 amino acids. The V and J ends lost 2 bases and 2 bases respectively, with 14 bases between them. The CDR3 reads CASSLPTGPPTDTQYF. CDR3 bases: TGTGCCAGCAGCTTACCGACAGGCCCCCCCACAGATACGCAGTATTTT.

This clonotype was detected many times. V usage is TRBV5-1 and J usage is TRBJ2-3, with D possibly being TRBD1 (6 bases). Looked up from germline, CDR1 is SGHRS and CDR2 is YFSETQ. This CDR3 is built from 15 residues. The V gene lost 4 bases and the J gene lost 4 bases, with 16 bases spanning the gap. CDR3 sequence reads: CASSAGQYQSDTQYF. The CDR3 bases are TGCGCCAGCAGCGCCGGACAGTATCAGTCAGATACGCAGTATTTT.

This clonotype was observed many times. The rearrangement uses TRBV10-3 and TRBJ2-2; 8 positions match TRBD1. The CDR3 has 14 amino acids. The V and J ends lost 4 bases and 3 bases, in that order; junction bases with no gene match: 1. Germline V gives CDR1 ENHRY, CDR2 SYGVKD. The CDR3 DNA follows: TGTGCCATCAGTGCGACAGGGGACACCGGGGAGCTGTTTTTT. The encoded protein is CAISATGDTGELFF.

This clonotype has a count of ten or more. The CDR3 reads CASSLSGADEQYF. The CDR3 coding sequence is TGCGCCAGCAGCTTATCAGGGGCTGACGAGCAGTACTTC. The chain combines TRBV5-1 with TRBJ2-7, with TRBD1 as a possible D gene (6 bases). Trimming cost V 2 bases and J 5 bases, with 11 bases left between them. The CDR3 runs 13 residues. Germline CDR1 SGHRS, CDR2 YFSETQ.

This clonotype was seen more than once but under ten times. The rearrangement joins TRBV18 to TRBJ1-1; no clear D gene. The CDR3 spans 15 residues. The ends were cut back, 5 bases at V and 1 base at J, with 14 bases in the middle. Germline CDR1 reads KGHSH; CDR2 reads LQKENI. CDR3 nucleotide sequence: TGTGCCAGCTCAGCAAACAGTATTCCGAACACTGAAGCTTTCTTT. Its translation is CASSANSIPNTEAFF.

This clonotype was picked up one time. V gene TRBV7-9 combines with J gene TRBJ1-2; TRBD1 agrees at 7 bases. The V gene's germline CDR1 is SEHNR and CDR2 FQNEAQ (reference sequence). The CDR3 spans 14 residues. V was clipped by 4 bases and J by 2 bases; unmatched bases: 4. For the CDR3, the DNA is TGTGCCAGCAGCTCCCCGGACAGGAACTATGGCTACACCTTC. It specifies CASSSPDRNYGYTF.

In its sample, this clonotype was seen a few times. V and J are TRBV5-8 and TRBJ2-4; D unresolved. V lost 2 bases and J 9 bases, leaving 6 bases between the germline ends. The CDR3 length is 11 residues. Per germline, CDR1 SGHTS and CDR2 YDEGEE. CDR3 loop: CASSFIPIQYF. The CDR3 DNA reads TGTGCCAGCAGCTTCATCCCCATTCAGTACTTC.

This clonotype was picked up many times. The CDR3 sequence is CASSFASDRSLAQYF. The CDR3 DNA sequence: TGTGCCAGCAGTTTCGCTAGCGACAGGTCCTTGGCCCAGTACTTC. The V call is TRBV27, the J call TRBJ2-5, with D perhaps being TRBD1 or TRBD2 (6 bases each). Germline lookup yields CDR1 MNHEY and CDR2 SMNVEV (reference sequence). CDR3 length equals 15 residues. V was shortened by 3 bases and J by 9 bases, with 20 bases between the two germline ends.

This chain uses TRBV7-8 with TRBJ2-5; 11 nucleotides line up with TRBD1. The CDR3 has 15 residues. J was trimmed by 4 bases and V by 7 bases; bases with no gene match: 8. Germline values: CDR1 SGHVS, CDR2 FQNEAQ. DNA for the CDR3: TGTGCCAGCAACAAGGACAGGGGGCCGTTAGAGACCCAGTACTTC. It is translated as CASNKDRGPLETQYF.

This clonotype was observed many times. The CDR3 protein is CASSLVWTSGGGELFF. CDR3 DNA: TGTGCCAGCAGCTTAGTTTGGACTTCGGGGGGCGGGGAGCTGTTTTTT. V and J are TRBV7-2 and TRBJ2-2; 7 bases match TRBD2. Trimming at V came to 1 base and at J to 7 bases, leaving 9 bases not matched to a gene. The CDR3 is 16 amino acids. Germline assignment: CDR1 SGHTA and CDR2 FQGNSA. Full variable domain (missing parts from reference TRBV7-2 and TRBJ2-2): GAGVSQSPSNKVTEKGKDVELRCDPISGHTALYWYRQSLGQGLEFLIYFQGNSAPDKSGLPSDRFSAERTGGSVSTLTIQRTQQEDSAVYLCASSLVWTSGGGELFFGEGSRLTVL.

The chain couples TRBV7-3 to TRBJ2-3; D not resolved. Germline V gene lookup returns CDR1 SGHTA and CDR2 FQGTGA. This CDR3 contains 13 residues. V shed 5 bases and J shed 5 bases, with 11 bases lying between them. The CDR3, as DNA: TGTGCCAGCAGCCTAGTGGGCGAAGATACGCAGTATTTT. Its translation is CASSLVGEDTQYF.